The T cell receptor beta chain under discussion was sequenced for a study of Graves' ophthalmopathy and Graves' hyperthyroidism (dated by TCRdb to 2017 to 2018). Background on the whole study: Peripheral blood was collected at initial diagnosis, before any treatment. For training and testing, the roughly 100 patients in the discovery cohort were randomly divided in a 7:3 ratio. In total, 120 to 150 blood samples were TCR-sequenced: approximately 42 ophthalmopathy, some 72 hyperthyroidism and around 17 hyperthyroidism-to-ophthalmopathy patients. In about six hyperthyroidism patients, the T-cell repertoire of thyroid tissue was compared with the T-cell repertoire of blood. To explore V-J signatures that separate ophthalmopathy from hyperthyroidism, a discovery set of around 97 patients was enrolled, consisting of 43 with ophthalmopathy and 57 with stable hyperthyroidism. An independent validation cohort was composed of about 20 hyperthyroidism patients and around 15 patients who later progressed from hyperthyroidism to ophthalmopathy. Following sampling, methimazole starting at 30 mg daily was administered to hyperthyroidism patients, and high-dose intravenous methylprednisolone was administered to ophthalmopathy patients. The study used signatures of the TCR beta repertoire to tell Graves' ophthalmopathy apart from Graves' hyperthyroidism and to predict which patients would progress to ophthalmopathy.

This clonotype has only a few counts. The antigen it recognizes is unknown. The sample holds no much larger clone one base away, and base qualities are not on file. Hyperthyroidism was considered stable if no progression to ophthalmopathy occurred within 18 months of follow-up. The hyperthyroidism patients were 18 to 65 years old and newly diagnosed, with a disease duration of less than 2 months. Anyone with other autoimmune diseases, uncontrolled infections, pregnancy or lactation was excluded from the study. Clinical symptoms, serum thyroxine, TRAb, thyroid ultrasound and orbital computed tomography were used for diagnosis. Ficoll-Paque density gradient centrifugation was used to isolate PBMCs from approximately 11 ml of fresh peripheral blood. Total RNA was extracted with Trizol reagent and quality-checked on an Agilent 2100 Bioanalyzer. The junction carries 7 bases between V and J, which are trimmed by 2 bases and 6 bases respectively. The germline V gene (reference sequence) supplies CDR1 GTSNPN and CDR2 SVGIG. Including cysteine and phenylalanine, the CDR3 has 11 amino acids. The only DNA kept is the CDR3, 33 bases in frame from the first base.

What the work shows at the level of the full study, not this receptor alone: In cross-validation, the 13-signature model distinguished ophthalmopathy from stable hyperthyroidism with less than 90% sensitivity and approximately 81% specificity, while in the test set the corresponding values were about 80% and 75%. In validation, the model predicted ophthalmopathy progression with nearly 71% sensitivity and around 72% specificity; roughly 11 predicted patients were CT-confirmed with GO in a median of around 6.5 months. Among expanded thyroid clonotypes with frequency above 0.001, most also showed up in blood, which suggests that blood repertoires may reflect the thyroid immune response. Sample size was not predetermined statistically, and investigators were not blinded to group allocation.

For repertoire sequencing, TCR beta CDR3 regions were amplified from RNA transcripts. The first round of RT-PCR was done with HTBI primers and the Qiagen OneStep RT-PCR kit, and was followed by a second round of multiplex PCR, then size selection and purification. The libraries underwent paired-end sequencing with 100 bp reads on an Illumina HiSeq2000. In the source study's methods: SOAPnuke was used for read processing, and reads with adapters, uncalled bases, a mean Phred below 15, or no exact constant-primer or identifier match were discarded. COPE v1.2.5 was used to merge high-quality paired reads. Unique nucleotide sequences were defined as clonotypes and aligned to IMGT TRB V, D and J references using MiTCR v1.1. Analysis was restricted to V-J combinations with a frequency above 0.0001, which covered just over 98% of repertoires. For each V-J combination, a TCR clonal expansion and chaos score was defined as the ratio of F50 clonal expansion to chaos observed in the TCRdist matrix. Welch's t-statistics and random forest were used to narrow the features down to about a dozen V-J combinations, which were then fed into a naive Bayes classifier. The Morisita-Horn index was used to measure how similar the thyroid and blood repertoires were. TCRdb applied fastp at Q25 and MiXCR to the public reads, then kept only in-frame beta chains. Rows merge per CDR3 protein into single entries with the most common DNA and genes. These V and J calls derive from TCRdb rather than the authors' analysis. The sample contains about 620,000 distinct CDR3 sequences, about 20% of them found a single time. The ten largest clonotypes hold more than 5.5% of the sample.

The sequenced sample was peripheral blood. The chain is made from TRBV30 and TRBJ1-2; 6 matching bases give a weak D call of TRBD1. The sequence derives from a woman aged 18-35 years with stable Graves' hyperthyroidism. Some clones in this sample may be carry-over from other donors' samples. Donor details come from another sample of the same person, matched by shared clones. The DNA sequence is given as TGTGCCTGGAGTCAGGGGCATGGCTACACCTTC. Its protein product is CAWSQGHGYTF.